This T cell receptor (beta chain) was found in a study of shared clonotypes between healthy human individuals. General study findings and limits: Shared clonotypes: about 5.3% naive CD4, under 4% naive CD8, about 2.5% memory CD4, approximately 0.4% memory CD8. Owing to a small donor count, the genetic and exposure-history diversity represented was limited.

V lost 2 bases and J lost 6, with 17 bases in between. In germline, CDR1 is SGHDN, CDR2 FVKESK. CDR3 length equals 15 residues. It was at deep level that the assay was run. Some clones are missing from TCRdb's copy, which holds only in-frame ones; the method was immunoSEQ multiplex PCR. Here the sample spans 2 million to 2.5 million clones, around 95% being singletons. Of note for this clone: The target antigen is unknown.

The sequenced sample was naive CD4+ T cells sorted from blood. The sample's subset: CD45RA+ positively selected. V is TRBV14 and J is TRBJ2-7; possible D gene TRBD2, 6 bases. The TCR originated in a man aged 18-30 years in good health. CDR3 residues: CASSQFRDSILEQYF. The DNA of the CDR3 is TGTGCCAGCAGCCAATTCCGGGACTCCATACTCGAGCAGTACTTC.